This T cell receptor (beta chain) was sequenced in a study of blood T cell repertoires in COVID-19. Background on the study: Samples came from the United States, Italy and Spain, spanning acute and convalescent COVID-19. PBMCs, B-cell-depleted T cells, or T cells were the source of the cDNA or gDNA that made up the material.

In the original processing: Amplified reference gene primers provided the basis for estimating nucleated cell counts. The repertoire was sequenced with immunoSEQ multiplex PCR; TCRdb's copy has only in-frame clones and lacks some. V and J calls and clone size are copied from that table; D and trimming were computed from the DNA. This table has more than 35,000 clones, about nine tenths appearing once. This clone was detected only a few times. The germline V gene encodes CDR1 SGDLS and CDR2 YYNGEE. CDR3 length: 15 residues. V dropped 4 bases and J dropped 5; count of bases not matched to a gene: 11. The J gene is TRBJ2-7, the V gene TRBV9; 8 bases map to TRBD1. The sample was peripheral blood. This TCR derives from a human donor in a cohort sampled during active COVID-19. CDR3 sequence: CASSPGDRTTHEQYF. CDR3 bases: TGTGCCAGCAGCCCAGGGGACAGGACGACCCACGAGCAGTACTTC.